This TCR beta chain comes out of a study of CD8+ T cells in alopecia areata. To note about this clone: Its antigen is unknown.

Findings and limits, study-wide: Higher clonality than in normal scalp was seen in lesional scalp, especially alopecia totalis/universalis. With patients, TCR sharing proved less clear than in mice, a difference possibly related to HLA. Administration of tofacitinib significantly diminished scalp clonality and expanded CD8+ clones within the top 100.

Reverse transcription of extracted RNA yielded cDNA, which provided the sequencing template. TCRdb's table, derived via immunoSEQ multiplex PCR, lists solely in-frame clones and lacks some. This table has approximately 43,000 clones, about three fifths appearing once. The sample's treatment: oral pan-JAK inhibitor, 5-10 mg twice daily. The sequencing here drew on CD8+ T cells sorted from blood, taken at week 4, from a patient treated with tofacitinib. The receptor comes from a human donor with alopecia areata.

DNA of the CDR3: TGTGCCAGCAGCTTAGGCGGGGGCACTGAAGCTTTCTTT. Its protein is CASSLGGGTEAFF. The chain uses TRBV7-6 and TRBJ1-1, with TRBD1 as a possible D gene (5 bases). The length of the CDR3 is 13 residues. Germline-derived CDR1 and CDR2 are SGHVS and FNYEAQ. V was shortened by 1 base and J by 4 bases, with 7 bases between the two germline ends.